The 27 T cell receptor beta chains below come from one sample, sequenced in a study of shared clonotypes between healthy human individuals. Repertoires were generated with immunoSEQ multiplex PCR, while TCRdb's copy carries only in-frame clones and drops some. The top ten hold about 33% of the sample, which has 600,000 to 750,000 clones, roughly 88% seen once. Sample: memory CD8+ T cells from PBMCs. Sample subset: CD45RO+ cells pooled with CCR7-negative TemRA cells. These receptors came from a man aged 18 to 30 in good health. Some clones in this sample may be carry-over from other donors' samples.

The CDR3 nucleotides read TGTGCCAGCAGCTTAGTAGTTCGGGGGGCGGGGTACGAGCAGTACTTC. Translating gives CASSLVVRGAGYEQYF. The genes are TRBV7-2 and TRBJ2-7; D is possibly TRBD2 (7 bases). The germline gives CDR1 SGHTA, CDR2 FQGNSA. The CDR3 consists of 16 residues. V lost 1 base, J lost 4 bases, and 17 bases lay in between.

The rearrangement uses TRBV6-1 and TRBJ2-7; a possible D gene is TRBD1 (6 bases). V shed 3 bases and J shed 3 bases, with 12 bases lying between them. This CDR3 region has 14 residues. CDR1 is MNHNS, CDR2 SASEGT, per germline. For the CDR3, the DNA is TGTGCCAGCAGTGAGGGACATATAATCTACGAGCAGTACTTC. As protein: CASSEGHIIYEQYF.

This clone was seen once. The genes are TRBV28 and TRBJ1-2; D not resolved. The V gene's germline CDR1 is MDHEN and CDR2 SYDVKM. The CDR3 is 14 residues long. The V gene lost 3 bases and the J gene lost 4 bases, with 12 bases spanning the gap. Here the CDR3 reads CASSFVRIFYGYTF. The CDR3, as DNA: TGTGCCAGCAGTTTCGTCAGAATCTTCTATGGCTACACCTTC.

The rearrangement joins TRBV20-1 to TRBJ1-2; D may be TRBD1 (6 bases). The CDR3 has 11 residues. Germline V gene data show CDR1 as DFQATT and CDR2 as SNEGSKA (reference sequence). Trimming pared 5 bases from V and 3 bases from J, leaving 7 bases between. The CDR3, as DNA: TGCAGTGCTGGACAGTACTATGGCTACACCTTC. It codes for CSAGQYYGYTF.

The chain joins TRBV12-5 to TRBJ1-2; possibly TRBD1 for D (5 bases). The V and J ends lost 8 bases and 4 bases respectively, with 11 bases between them. The CDR3 is made up of 12 amino acids. From germline, CDR1 is LGHNT and CDR2 FRNRAP. CDR3 loop: CASLQGSYGYTF. The CDR3 DNA follows: TGTGCTAGTTTGCAGGGCAGCTATGGCTACACCTTC. The whole variable domain, remainder taken from reference TRBV12-5 and TRBJ1-2, is DARVTQTPRHKVTEMGQEVTMRCQPILGHNTVFWYRQTMMQGLELLAYFRNRAPLDDSGMPKDRFSAEMPDATLATLKIQPSEPRDSAVYFCASLQGSYGYTFGSGTRLTVV.

This clone was counted between two and nine times. Other DNA sequences of this sample code for an identical CDR3. This chain links TRBV9 with TRBJ2-7; unclear D gene. The CDR3 length is 12 residues. The V gene lost 3 bases and the J gene lost 0 bases, with 4 bases spanning the gap. Germline CDR1 and CDR2: SGDLS and YYNGEE. CDR3 sequence: CASSGGSYEQYF. In DNA form, the CDR3 reads TGTGCCAGCAGCGGCGGCTCCTACGAGCAGTACTTC.

This rearrangement joins TRBV19 to TRBJ2-1, with 10 nucleotides matching TRBD2. The V segment lost 3 bases and the J segment 3 bases; nucleotides outside the gene matches: 2. Germline assignment: CDR1 LNHDA and CDR2 SQIVND (reference sequence). The CDR3 sequence is 15 residues long. The CDR3 spells CASSISGRFYNEQFF. The CDR3 bases are TGTGCCAGTAGTATTAGCGGGAGGTTCTACAATGAGCAGTTCTTC.

The CDR3, as DNA: TGTGCCAGCAGAGTTCACATGAGCAATCAGCCCCAGCATTTT. It is translated as CASRVHMSNQPQHF. J is TRBJ1-5 and V is TRBV28, with no clear D. Trimming pared 6 bases from V and 1 base from J, leaving 10 bases between. The CDR3 runs 14 residues. CDR1 is MDHEN and CDR2 is SYDVKM in the germline V gene.

The chain recombines TRBV14 with TRBJ1-1, with D uncertain. Trimming stripped 5 bases from V and 0 bases from J, with 16 bases between. The V gene's germline CDR1 is SGHDN and CDR2 FVKESK. The CDR3 loop spans 16 amino acids. CDR3 loop: CASSFSKWSMNTEAFF. In DNA, the CDR3 is TGTGCCAGCAGCTTCTCTAAGTGGAGCATGAACACTGAAGCTTTCTTT.

The chain employs TRBV7-9 and TRBJ1-5, with TRBD1 matching 11 bases. The germline V gene has CDR1 SEHNR and CDR2 FQNEAQ (reference sequence). J gave up 5 bases and V 5 bases, and 5 bases lay outside the gene matches. CDR3 length: 15 amino acids. This CDR3 is CASSHGTGGDQPQHF. CDR3 coding DNA: TGTGCCAGCAGCCACGGGACAGGGGGGGATCAGCCCCAGCATTTT.

The CDR3 region is CASSYRLGREMSRNEQFF. In nucleotides, the CDR3 is TGTGCCAGCAGCTACCGACTAGGGCGGGAGATGTCTAGGAATGAGCAGTTCTTC. The chain combines TRBV7-9 with TRBJ2-1; 7 bases are shared with TRBD2. V was clipped by 4 bases and J by 7 bases; unmatched bases: 19. This CDR3 comprises 18 residues. In germline, CDR1 is SEHNR, CDR2 FQNEAQ (reference sequence).

This chain joins TRBV30 and TRBJ2-3, with 10 bases identical to TRBD1. V gave up 3 bases and J gave up 3 bases; unmatched junction bases: 12. The length of the CDR3 is 17 residues. Germline V gene sequence: CDR1 GTSNPN, CDR2 SVGIG (reference sequence). CDR3 amino acids: CAWSATTGGRGTDTQYF. CDR3 nucleotide sequence: TGTGCCTGGAGCGCAACGACAGGGGGCCGGGGGACAGATACGCAGTATTTT.

The chain has TRBV18 and TRBJ1-1; 7 positions agree with TRBD1. The J segment lost 1 base and the V segment lost 0 bases, leaving 2 bases of the junction unmatched. CDR3 length equals 15 residues. Germline V gene lookup returns CDR1 KGHSH and CDR2 LQKENI. CDR3 region: CASSPPRDRNTEAFF. The CDR3 DNA is TGTGCCAGCTCACCACCGCGGGACAGGAACACTGAAGCTTTCTTT. Full variable domain (missing parts from reference TRBV18 and TRBJ1-1): NAGVMQNPRHLVRRRGQEARLRCSPMKGHSHVYWYRQLPEEGLKFMVYLQKENIIDESGMPKERFSAEFPKEGPSILRIQQVVRGDSAAYFCASSPPRDRNTEAFFGQGTRLTVV.

The V call is TRBV4-3, the J call TRBJ2-1, with D perhaps given as TRBD1 or TRBD2 (5 bases each). Trimming stripped 5 bases from V and 7 bases from J, with 15 bases between. This CDR3 contains 14 residues. Germline V CDR1 and CDR2: LGHNA, YSLEER. The CDR3 loop reads CASSYRDAENEQFF. CDR3 sequence (DNA): TGCGCCAGCAGCTACCGGGACGCCGAGAATGAGCAGTTCTTC.

This clone occurred a few times. This sequence joins TRBV9 and TRBJ2-2; D gene unclear. Germline CDR1 and CDR2: SGDLS and YYNGEE. V was trimmed by 3 bases and J by 4 bases, leaving 13 bases between them. The CDR3 sequence is 15 residues long. CDR3: CASSGGNDLTGELFF. The CDR3 bases are TGTGCCAGCAGCGGCGGCAATGACCTCACCGGGGAGCTGTTTTTT.

This rearrangement joins TRBV30 to TRBJ2-4; maybe TRBD2 (6 bases). The V gene lost 1 base and the J gene lost 5 bases, with 15 bases spanning the gap. The CDR3 covers 15 residues. Germline CDR1 and CDR2: GTSNPN and SVGIG (reference sequence). CDR3 region: CAWSEGMWEENIQYF. The CDR3 coding sequence is TGTGCCTGGAGTGAAGGGATGTGGGAGGAAAACATTCAGTACTTC.

The rearrangement links TRBV27 to TRBJ1-5, with D possibly matching TRBD1 (5 bases). From germline, CDR1 is MNHEY and CDR2 SMNVEV (reference sequence). This CDR3 contains 16 residues. V was clipped by 4 bases and J by 1 base, with 14 bases between them. CDR3 sequence reads: CASSSGTDLSNQPQHF. In DNA, the CDR3 is TGTGCCAGCAGTTCAGGGACCGATTTAAGCAATCAGCCCCAGCATTTT.

This rearrangement joins TRBV5-1 to TRBJ2-5, with 8 nucleotides matching TRBD2. There are 16 residues in the CDR3. Germline assignment: CDR1 SGHRS and CDR2 YFSETQ. V was clipped by 0 bases and J by 5 bases; unmatched bases: 9. In nucleotides, the CDR3 is TGCGCCAGCAGCTTGGGTACGGGAGGGCCCAGGGAGACCCAGTACTTC. This encodes CASSLGTGGPRETQYF.

V is TRBV27 and J is TRBJ2-1; TRBD2 agrees at 11 bases. Per the germline V gene, CDR1 is MNHEY and CDR2 is SMNVEV (reference sequence). V shed 6 bases and J 2 bases; nucleotides not matched to a gene: 3. The CDR3 consists of 15 residues. The CDR3 DNA reads as TGTGCCAGCAGCGGGACTAGCGGTACCTACAATGAGCAGTTCTTC. Translating gives CASSGTSGTYNEQFF.

The rearrangement joins TRBV29-1 to TRBJ2-1; 8 nucleotides match TRBD1. The junction had 10 bases not matched to a gene; V was cut back by 4 bases and J by 5 bases. This CDR3 has 15 amino acids. CDR1 and CDR2 (germline): SQVTM, ANQGSEA. The CDR3 is CSVAGGEGSDNEQFF. The DNA for the CDR3 is TGCAGCGTTGCAGGGGGCGAGGGATCGGACAATGAGCAGTTCTTC.

This chain connects TRBV7-9 to TRBJ2-2; TRBD1 agrees at 11 bases. Per germline, CDR1 SEHNR and CDR2 FQNEAQ (reference sequence). With 0 bases clipped from V and 5 bases from J, the junction kept 2 bases outside the gene matches. The length of the CDR3 is 16 residues. Here the CDR3 DNA reads TGTGCCAGCAGCTTAGCCAGGGACAGGGGGACCGGGGAGCTGTTTTTT. This translates into CASSLARDRGTGELFF.

This sequence joins TRBV7-2 and TRBJ1-6, with TRBD1 matching 7 bases. CDR1 and CDR2 (germline): SGHTA, FQGNSA. The J segment lost 7 bases and the V segment lost 3 bases, leaving 9 bases of the junction unmatched. CDR3 length equals 16 residues. In DNA, the CDR3 is TGTGCCAGCAGCTTCGACAGGGCCTATTCGAATTCACCCCTCCACTTT. This encodes CASSFDRAYSNSPLHF.

The V call is TRBV29-1, the J call TRBJ2-6; unclear D gene. The CDR3 has 16 amino acids. V lost 5 bases and J 0 bases, leaving 14 bases between the germline ends. The germline CDR1 and CDR2 sequences are SQVTM and ANQGSEA. CDR3 protein: CSVSVGRYSGANVLTF. The DNA of the CDR3 is TGCAGCGTTTCAGTCGGACGTTACTCTGGGGCCAACGTCCTGACTTTC.

The rearrangement links TRBV7-2 to TRBJ1-5, with a tentative D call TRBD1 (5 bases). Germline lookup yields CDR1 SGHTA and CDR2 FQGNSA. The CDR3 contains 13 residues. Trimming left V 5 bases short and J 5 bases short, with 10 bases between. In DNA form, the CDR3 reads TGTGCCAGCAGCCCGTGGGGGGATCAGCCCCAGCATTTT. It encodes CASSPWGDQPQHF.

This chain links TRBV9 with TRBJ2-7; unclear D gene. The CDR3 runs 14 residues. V was trimmed by 5 bases and J by 4 bases, leaving 16 bases between them. Germline V gene data show CDR1 as SGDLS and CDR2 as YYNGEE. The CDR3 coding sequence is TGTGCCAGCAGTGATGACTCTGTGGGATACGAGCAGTACTTC. It specifies CASSDDSVGYEQYF. Based on the CDR3 plus reference TRBV9 and TRBJ2-7, the full variable domain is DSGVTQTPKHLITATGQRVTLRCSPRSGDLSVYWYQQSLDQGLQFLIQYYNGEERAKGNILERFSAQQFPDLHSELNLSSLELGDSALYFCASSDDSVGYEQYFGPGTRLTVT.

V gene TRBV30 combines with J gene TRBJ1-1, with D perhaps matching TRBD1 (6 bases). The CDR3 is made up of 17 amino acids. Trimming stripped 3 bases from V and 0 bases from J, with 20 bases between. Germline V CDR1 and CDR2: GTSNPN, SVGIG (reference sequence). The CDR3 nucleotides read TGTGCCTGGAGCCCTCCCCGGGACACACTCCTGAACACTGAAGCTTTCTTT. Its translation: CAWSPPRDTLLNTEAFF.

This clone occurred once. The chain carries TRBV27 and TRBJ1-2, with D possibly TRBD1 on 6 matching bases. Per the germline V gene, CDR1 is MNHEY and CDR2 is SMNVEV (reference sequence). The CDR3 is made up of 13 amino acids. The V and J ends lost 6 bases and 8 bases respectively, with 16 bases between them. CDR3 DNA: TGTGCCAGCAGCGAGGGGGGGGCAAGGGGCTACACCTTC. Protein: CASSEGGARGYTF.